Presented here are 23 T cell receptor beta chains from one specimen sequenced in a study of cytomegalovirus exposure and HLA in healthy donors. The PCR had 60 Vbeta and 13 Jbeta primers. Produced via immunoSEQ multiplex PCR; TCRdb's table is partial and in-frame only. Of around 110,000 clones listed, 9% to 10% are singletons. Sample: PBMCs. These receptors originate from a man aged 30 to 39 in good health and CMV-seronegative.

This clone has a handful of counts. This chain joins TRBV5-4 and TRBJ2-3; 15 bases align to TRBD2. J lost 0 bases, V lost 3 bases, and 2 bases had no gene match. CDR3 length equals 17 residues. Germline V gene data show CDR1 as SGHNT and CDR2 as YYREEE (reference sequence). The CDR3, as DNA: TGTGCCAGCAGCTCCGGGACTAGCGGGGGGAGCACAGATACGCAGTATTTT. It specifies CASSSGTSGGSTDTQYF.

The V and J genes are TRBV7-6 and TRBJ2-5; TRBD1 matches at 8 bases. The CDR3 runs to 15 residues. V shed 5 bases, J shed 1 base, and the junction held 6 bases outside the gene matches. Per the germline V gene, CDR1 is SGHVS and CDR2 is FNYEAQ. In DNA, the CDR3 is TGTGCCAGCAGCACCCGGACAGGGACCCAAGAGACCCAGTACTTC. This gives the protein CASSTRTGTQETQYF.

The rearrangement links TRBV6-6 to TRBJ1-5, with D perhaps TRBD1 (5 bases). The CDR3 spans 16 residues. Trimming left V 7 bases short and J 2 bases short, with 18 bases between. Germline CDR1 reads MNHNY; CDR2 reads SVGAGI (reference sequence). The CDR3 spells CASNDSRDRGNQPQHF. In nucleotides, the CDR3 is TGTGCCAGCAACGACTCTCGCGACAGAGGCAATCAGCCCCAGCATTTT.

A few counts support this clone. V is TRBV7-2 and J is TRBJ2-7; no definite D call. Per germline, CDR1 SGHTA and CDR2 FQGNSA. The V gene lost 5 bases and the J gene lost 1 base, with 12 bases spanning the gap. The CDR3 is 14 residues long. CDR3 sequence (DNA): TGTGCCAGCAGCCCCTCCCTCCCGTCCTACGAGCAGTACTTC. It translates to CASSPSLPSYEQYF.

The chain employs TRBV10-2 and TRBJ2-7; TRBD2 agrees at 8 bases. The germline V gene encodes CDR1 WSHSY and CDR2 SAAADI. V shed 6 bases, J shed 6 bases, and the junction held 13 bases outside the gene matches. This CDR3 contains 15 residues. CDR3: CASSLSGGTLLEQYF. DNA for the CDR3: TGCGCCAGCAGCCTGAGCGGGGGTACCCTTCTCGAGCAGTACTTC.

The CDR3 reads CASSPTGSTNYEQYF. The CDR3 nucleotides are TGTGCCAGCAGTCCGACAGGGTCCACTAACTACGAGCAGTACTTC. The rearrangement joins TRBV28 to TRBJ2-7; 7 bases match TRBD1. With 5 bases clipped from V and 3 bases from J, the junction kept 10 bases outside the gene matches. The germline CDR1 and CDR2 sequences are MDHEN and SYDVKM. CDR3 length equals 15 residues. The full variable domain, its missing parts supplied by reference TRBV28 and TRBJ2-7, is DVKVTQSSRYLVKRTGEKVFLECVQDMDHENMFWYRQDPGLGLRLIYFSYDVKMKEKGDIPEGYSVSREKKERFSLILESASTNQTSMYLCASSPTGSTNYEQYFGPGTRLTVT.

This clone appeared a few times. This chain joins TRBV19 and TRBJ1-1, with 10 bases that match TRBD1. The CDR3 is 15 amino acids. The trim removed 3 bases at V and 4 bases at J, leaving 5 bases unmatched. CDR1 and CDR2 from the germline V gene are LNHDA and SQIVND (reference sequence). CDR3 in DNA: TGTGCCAGTAGTATCCAGGACAGGGGGGGCACTGAAGCTTTCTTT. Residues: CASSIQDRGGTEAFF.

The genes are TRBV5-6 and TRBJ2-1, with D uncertain. CDR3 length equals 14 residues. CDR1 and CDR2 (germline): SGHDT, YYEEEE. Deletions cut 4 bases from V and 7 bases from J, with 15 bases between. For the CDR3, the DNA is TGTGCCAGCAGCCCCTTTACGGGTGATAATGAGCAGTTCTTC. Protein product: CASSPFTGDNEQFF.

This clone was found a few times. The rearrangement links TRBV15 to TRBJ2-6; possibly TRBD2 for D (5 bases). V gave up 5 bases and J gave up 1 base, with 9 bases separating them. The CDR3 totals 15 residues. Per the germline V gene, CDR1 is LNHNV and CDR2 is YYDKDF (reference sequence). CDR3 bases: TGTGCCACCAGCCGGGAAGTTTCTGGGGCCAACGTCCTGACTTTC. It yields the protein CATSREVSGANVLTF.

The chain links TRBV6-6 to TRBJ2-7; 11 bases match TRBD1. The CDR3 is made up of 12 amino acids. Germline V gene lookup returns CDR1 MNHNY and CDR2 SVGAGI (reference sequence). J gave up 6 bases and V 9 bases, and 4 bases lay outside the gene matches. Here the CDR3 reads CASWTGGGEQYF. CDR3 bases: TGTGCCAGTTGGACAGGGGGCGGCGAGCAGTACTTC.

This clone was detected a few times. The chain recombines TRBV5-6 with TRBJ1-5; 7 nucleotides align to TRBD1. Germline V gene lookup returns CDR1 SGHDT and CDR2 YYEEEE. The CDR3 contains 15 residues. V lost 0 bases and J lost 6; bases outside the gene matches: 6. CDR3 in amino acids: CASSLESAGGQPQHF. The CDR3 DNA sequence: TGTGCCAGCAGCTTGGAGTCGGCAGGGGGTCAGCCCCAGCATTTT.

This clone has just a few counts. The chain links TRBV4-1 to TRBJ2-7; D may be TRBD1 (7 bases). Germline V CDR1 and CDR2: MGHRA, YSYEKL. This CDR3 spans 13 amino acids. V was pared by 3 bases and J by 4 bases, with 10 bases between. The CDR3 region is CASSQQGGYEQYF. CDR3 sequence (DNA): TGCGCCAGCAGCCAGCAGGGGGGTTACGAGCAGTACTTC.

The rearrangement joins TRBV2 to TRBJ2-5, with 7 bases identical to TRBD1. The V segment lost 8 bases and the J segment 3 bases; nucleotides outside the gene matches: 18. There are 17 residues in the CDR3. Germline V gene sequence: CDR1 SNHLY, CDR2 FYNNEI. CDR3 coding DNA: TGTGCCAGCCTCCCGCCCCTTGAACAGGGGATTAAAGAGACCCAGTACTTC. It translates to CASLPPLEQGIKETQYF.

The chain combines TRBV7-9 with TRBJ1-1; D is possibly TRBD1 (6 bases). V was shortened by 6 bases and J by 1 base, with 18 bases between the two germline ends. Germline V gene data show CDR1 as SEHNR and CDR2 as FQNEAQ (reference sequence). The CDR3 sequence is 16 residues long. CDR3 in amino acids: CASSLGGGRGNTEAFF. The CDR3 coding sequence is TGTGCCAGCAGTCTAGGGGGGGGCCGTGGGAACACTGAAGCTTTCTTT.

The J gene is TRBJ1-2, the V gene TRBV6-1; a weak D match, TRBD1 (5 bases). With 4 bases removed from V and 0 bases from J, the gap between germline ends came to 24 bases. CDR1 MNHNS and CDR2 SASEGT come from the germline V gene. The CDR3 contains 19 residues. For the CDR3, the DNA is TGTGCCAGCAGTGGAGACAGTCTCTCCTCCCCCCCTTCTAACTATGGCTACACCTTC. Its translation is CASSGDSLSSPPSNYGYTF.

The chain recombines TRBV18 with TRBJ1-1; possibly TRBD1 for D (5 bases). Trimming shortened V by 6 bases and J by 0 bases, and 11 bases separated the two germline ends. The germline V gene has CDR1 KGHSH and CDR2 LQKENI. This CDR3 comprises 14 residues. The CDR3 sequence is CASSLGGVNTEAFF. In nucleotides, the CDR3 is TGTGCCAGCTCCCTGGGAGGGGTGAACACTGAAGCTTTCTTT. The variable domain in full, with the rest retrieved from reference TRBV18 and TRBJ1-1, is NAGVMQNPRHLVRRRGQEARLRCSPMKGHSHVYWYRQLPEEGLKFMVYLQKENIIDESGMPKERFSAEFPKEGPSILRIQQVVRGDSAAYFCASSLGGVNTEAFFGQGTRLTVV.

In its sample, this clone was seen a few times. The rearrangement links TRBV6-1 to TRBJ2-7; 9 bases line up with TRBD1. CDR1 and CDR2 from the germline V gene are MNHNS and SASEGT. The ends lost 2 bases at V and 7 bases at J; junction bases unmatched: 9. The CDR3 spans 15 residues. The CDR3 DNA is TGTGCCAGCAGTGAAAAAGGGACAGGGACGGGTGAGCAGTACTTC. Amino acids: CASSEKGTGTGEQYF.

This clone was recorded a few times. V is TRBV27 and J is TRBJ2-5; the D is unclear. This CDR3 has 15 residues. The V gene lost 6 bases and the J gene lost 5 bases, with 19 bases spanning the gap. Germline V gene lookup returns CDR1 MNHEY and CDR2 SMNVEV (reference sequence). This chain's CDR3 is CASRIRPLVPETQYF. As DNA, the CDR3 is TGTGCCAGCAGGATTCGCCCACTTGTCCCGGAGACCCAGTACTTC.

This chain connects TRBV5-6 to TRBJ1-5; TRBD1 might be the D (6 bases). The CDR3 sequence is 16 residues long. Germline lookup yields CDR1 SGHDT and CDR2 YYEEEE. The V and J ends lost 0 bases and 1 base respectively, with 11 bases between them. CDR3 DNA: TGTGCCAGCAGCTTGGGTGGGGGGGCGAGCAATCAGCCCCAGCATTTT. It translates to CASSLGGGASNQPQHF.

This clone appeared a few times. The chain carries TRBV5-6 and TRBJ2-7; no clear D gene. CDR1 and CDR2 from the germline V gene are SGHDT and YYEEEE. This CDR3 has 12 amino acids. Deletions cut 3 bases from V and 7 bases from J, with 11 bases between. The CDR3 nucleotides read TGTGCCAGCAGCTGGTCCCTCGGGGAGCAGTACTTC. Amino acid sequence: CASSWSLGEQYF.

The rearrangement links TRBV4-3 to TRBJ2-3; 9 bases fit TRBD2. CDR3 size: 16 residues. The ends lost 1 base at V and 5 bases at J; junction bases unmatched: 7. Per the germline V gene, CDR1 is LGHNA and CDR2 is YSLEER. CDR3: CASSQVLGGGEDTQYF. In DNA form, the CDR3 reads TGCGCCAGCAGCCAAGTTCTAGGCGGGGGGGAAGATACGCAGTATTTT.

This clone was observed a few times. V and J are TRBV5-1 and TRBJ2-1, with TRBD2 matching 10 bases. The CDR3 is 16 residues long. The ends lost 6 bases at V and 8 bases at J; junction bases unmatched: 14. Germline lookup yields CDR1 SGHRS and CDR2 YFSETQ. The CDR3 is CASTLSTSGVLHEQFF. In nucleotides, the CDR3 is TGCGCCAGCACTCTCTCCACTAGCGGGGTTCTCCATGAGCAGTTCTTC.

The chain combines TRBV29-1 with TRBJ2-1; D is perhaps TRBD2 (6 bases). There are 14 residues in the CDR3. The V gene lost 1 base and the J gene lost 8 bases, with 15 bases spanning the gap. Germline V gives CDR1 SQVTM, CDR2 ANQGSEA. In nucleotides, the CDR3 is TGCAGCGTTGAAGCACTGACTAGAGGGGATGAGCAGTTCTTC. As protein: CSVEALTRGDEQFF.